One T cell receptor (beta chain) is described in this entry. With 4 bases clipped from V and 7 bases from J, the junction kept 9 bases outside the gene matches. Germline assignment: CDR1 SGHDT and CDR2 YYEEEE. The CDR3 is 14 residues long. The sample is drawn from a study of blood T cell repertoires in COVID-19. Study-wide context: Samples representing acute and convalescent COVID-19 were sourced from the United States, Italy and Spain. T cells, B-cell-depleted T cells, or PBMCs provided the cDNA or gDNA that served as material.

Authors' methods: Reference gene primer amplification gave estimated nucleated cell counts. Only in-frame clones appear in the TCRdb table, and some are missing; sequencing was by immunoSEQ multiplex PCR. V, J and clone size derive from that table, while D and trimming were established from the DNA sequence. The data contain 140,000 or so clones, around 75% of them seen just once; the ten biggest clones take up 4.5% to 5%. Sequencing was performed on peripheral blood. The TCR was taken from a woman between 65 and 79 years old with COVID-19, enrolled during active disease. The V call is TRBV5-6, the J call TRBJ1-1; 8 positions agree with TRBD1. The CDR3 loop is CASSPDRDSIEAFF. CDR3 coding DNA: TGTGCCAGCAGCCCGGACAGGGACTCGATTGAAGCTTTCTTT. Full variable domain (missing parts from reference TRBV5-6 and TRBJ1-1): DAGVTQSPTHLIKTRGQQVTLRCSPKSGHDTVSWYQQALGQGPQFIFQYYEEEERQRGNFPDRFSGHQFPNYSSELNVNALLLGDSALYLCASSPDRDSIEAFFGQGTRLTVV.